The 9 T cell receptor beta chains below all came from one sample that was sequenced in a study of blood T cell repertoires in COVID-19. The table came from immunoSEQ multiplex PCR; TCRdb's copy has only in-frame clones and leaves some out. The sample holds approximately 170,000 clones, approximately 95% seen once. Source material: peripheral blood. The receptor set was obtained from a woman aged 55-75 years with COVID-19, enrolled during active disease.

CDR3 loop: CASSKENSQGRKGYTF. The CDR3, as DNA: TGTGCCAGCAGCAAAGAGAACTCCCAGGGTCGGAAGGGCTACACCTTC. V is TRBV21-1 and J is TRBJ1-2; the table's D gene call, TRBD1, was not cross checked with the DNA. TRBV21-1 is deemed a pseudogene. The CDR3 has 16 amino acids.

The genes are TRBV2 and TRBJ2-1, with D perhaps matching TRBD2 (6 bases). Germline V gives CDR1 SNHLY, CDR2 FYNNEI. The CDR3 runs to 14 residues. V dropped 4 bases and J dropped 0 bases, with 7 bases sitting between them. This CDR3 is CASSVGGSYNEQFF. CDR3 nucleotides: TGTGCCAGCAGTGTCGGGGGCTCCTACAATGAGCAGTTCTTC.

V gene TRBV5-1 combines with J gene TRBJ2-3; 7 positions match TRBD1. With 5 bases clipped from V and 6 bases from J, the junction kept 9 bases outside the gene matches. CDR1 is SGHRS, CDR2 YFSETQ, per germline. There are 14 residues in the CDR3. CDR3 residues: CASRPTGARDTQYF. The CDR3 nucleotides read TGCGCCAGCAGACCTACAGGGGCCAGGGATACGCAGTATTTT.

The chain uses TRBV6-2 or TRBV6-3 and TRBJ2-5; TRBD1 aligns across 11 bases. The CDR3 is 16 residues long. In germline, CDR1 is MNHEY, CDR2 SVGEGT. Losses at the gene ends were 6 bases for V and 5 bases for J; bases not matched to a gene: 11. CDR3 sequence: CASSENTGQGAETQYF. The CDR3 DNA sequence: TGTGCCAGCAGCGAAAATACTGGACAGGGGGCCGAGACCCAGTACTTC.

Regarding this clone: Different DNA sequences within this sample yield the same CDR3. The gene calls are TRBV5-1 and TRBJ1-2, with a possible D match to TRBD1 (5 bases). CDR3 length: 14 amino acids. Trimming took 5 bases from V and 0 from J, leaving 11 bases between them. The germline V gene encodes CDR1 SGHRS and CDR2 YFSETQ. This chain's CDR3 is CASSLDSPNYGYTF. Written as DNA, the CDR3 is TGCGCCAGCAGTCTCGACAGCCCTAACTATGGCTACACCTTC.

V usage is TRBV5-1 and J usage is TRBJ2-7; maybe TRBD2 (6 bases). Germline CDR1 and CDR2: SGHRS and YFSETQ. V lost 3 bases and J 4 bases, leaving 17 bases between the germline ends. CDR3 size: 15 residues. CDR3 bases: TGCGCCAGCAGCTCGACCTGGGGGGACCGATACGAGCAGTACTTC. Its translation: CASSSTWGDRYEQYF.

This rearrangement joins TRBV15 to TRBJ1-4, with 10 positions matching TRBD1. This CDR3 region has 15 residues. Germline values: CDR1 LNHNV, CDR2 YYDKDF (reference sequence). The trim removed 8 bases at V and 0 bases at J, leaving 3 bases unmatched. The CDR3 bases are TGTGCCACCCGGGACAGGGGATCAACTAATGAAAAACTGTTTTTT. This translates into CATRDRGSTNEKLFF.

This sequence joins TRBV7-2 and TRBJ2-5, with 7 nucleotides matching TRBD1. This CDR3 has 18 residues. Germline CDR1 and CDR2: SGHTA and FQGNSA. Trimming removed 4 bases from V and 7 bases from J; junction bases left unmatched: 21. Here the CDR3 reads CASSSRDVRQGPKWTQYF. DNA of the CDR3: TGTGCCAGCAGCTCCCGCGACGTTCGACAGGGCCCGAAATGGACCCAGTACTTC. The full variable domain, its missing parts supplied by reference TRBV7-2 and TRBJ2-5, is GAGVSQSPSNKVTEKGKDVELRCDPISGHTALYWYRQSLGQGLEFLIYFQGNSAPDKSGLPSDRFSAERTGGSVSTLTIQRTQQEDSAVYLCASSSRDVRQGPKWTQYFGPGTRLLVL.

The genes are TRBV7-6 and TRBJ1-4; 7 bases map to TRBD1. The CDR3 length is 16 residues. Per the germline V gene, CDR1 is SGHVS and CDR2 is FNYEAQ. V lost 1 base and J lost 6; bases outside the gene matches: 8. CDR3 nucleotide sequence: TGTGCCAGCAGCTTAGAGGGGGCGGGCCCTTATGAAAAACTGTTTTTT. This gives the protein CASSLEGAGPYEKLFF.